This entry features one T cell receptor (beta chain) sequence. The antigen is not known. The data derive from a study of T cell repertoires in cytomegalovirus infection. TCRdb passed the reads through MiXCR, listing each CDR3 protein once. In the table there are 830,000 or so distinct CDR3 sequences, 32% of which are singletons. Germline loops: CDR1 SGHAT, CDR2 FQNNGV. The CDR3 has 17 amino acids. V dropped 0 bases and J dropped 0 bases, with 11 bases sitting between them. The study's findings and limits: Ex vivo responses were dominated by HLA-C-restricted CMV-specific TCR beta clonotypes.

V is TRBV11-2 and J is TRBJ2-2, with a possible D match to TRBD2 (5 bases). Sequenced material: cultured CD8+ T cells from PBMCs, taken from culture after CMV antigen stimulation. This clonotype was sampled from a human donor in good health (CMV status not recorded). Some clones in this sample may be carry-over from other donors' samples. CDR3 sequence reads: CASSLDPGNANTGELFF. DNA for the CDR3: TGTGCCAGCAGCTTAGATCCGGGGAACGCGAACACCGGGGAGCTGTTTTTT.